These 17 T cell receptor beta chains were all obtained from the same sample, sequenced in a study of shared clonotypes between healthy human individuals. Here immunoSEQ multiplex PCR was the method, and the copy in TCRdb shows in-frame clones only, minus some. Among approximately 2,200,000 clones listed, under 95% were seen once. The naive CD8 population came from CD45RO-negative cells selected for CCR7, without terminally differentiated effector memory CD45RA+ cells. Source material: naive CD8+ T cells from PBMCs. Receptor source: a man aged 18 to 29 in good health. Some clones in this sample may be carry-over from other donors' samples.

The genes are TRBV12-5 and TRBJ2-1, with D perhaps TRBD1 or TRBD2 (6 bases each). V shed 0 bases and J shed 0 bases, with 21 bases lying between them. The germline gives CDR1 LGHNT, CDR2 FRNRAP. This CDR3 has 20 residues. CDR3 nucleotide sequence: TGTGCTAGTGGTTTGGTACACTTTTCGGGGGCAGGGACCTCCTACAATGAGCAGTTCTTC. Translation gives CASGLVHFSGAGTSYNEQFF. Drawing the rest from reference TRBV12-5 and TRBJ2-1, the complete variable domain is DARVTQTPRHKVTEMGQEVTMRCQPILGHNTVFWYRQTMMQGLELLAYFRNRAPLDDSGMPKDRFSAEMPDATLATLKIQPSEPRDSAVYFCASGLVHFSGAGTSYNEQFFGPGTRLTVL.

J is TRBJ2-5 and V is TRBV7-6; D is undetermined. This CDR3 has 12 residues. Germline lookup yields CDR1 SGHVS and CDR2 FNYEAQ. V was clipped by 3 bases and J by 5 bases, with 7 bases between them. CDR3 coding DNA: TGTGCCAGCAGCTTGTTGCCGGAGACCCAGTACTTC. Translated: CASSLLPETQYF.

As regards this clone: The sample has other DNA sequences that encode this CDR3 too. V and J are TRBV27 and TRBJ1-1, with TRBD1 matching 7 bases. The CDR3 extends over 13 amino acids. The germline CDR1 and CDR2 sequences are MNHEY and SMNVEV (reference sequence). J gave up 4 bases and V 6 bases, and 5 bases lay outside the gene matches. Here the CDR3 reads CASSPGGSTEAFF. The CDR3 coding sequence is TGTGCCAGCAGCCCAGGGGGGAGCACTGAAGCTTTCTTT.

The chain is built from TRBV7-9 and TRBJ2-2; the D is unclear. Germline-derived CDR1 and CDR2 are SEHNR and FQNEAQ (reference sequence). The CDR3 runs 14 residues. V lost 5 bases and J 1 base, leaving 8 bases between the germline ends. The CDR3 protein is CASSPTWNTGELFF. The CDR3 DNA reads as TGTGCCAGCAGCCCGACATGGAACACCGGGGAGCTGTTTTTT.

The rearrangement links TRBV28 to TRBJ1-2; D not certain. V gave up 2 bases and J gave up 0 bases, with 13 bases separating them. The germline CDR1 and CDR2 sequences are MDHEN and SYDVKM. The CDR3 length is 16 residues. The CDR3 DNA reads TGTGCCAGCAGTTTAACAAGACTTAGCCCTAACTATGGCTACACCTTC. Protein product: CASSLTRLSPNYGYTF.

The chain combines TRBV28 with TRBJ2-5; no reliable D call. This CDR3 is built from 11 residues. CDR1 MDHEN and CDR2 SYDVKM come from the germline V gene. V was pared by 9 bases and J by 5 bases, with 10 bases between. The CDR3 DNA reads as TGTGCCAGTAGAATGGGGGAGACCCAGTACTTC. It is translated as CASRMGETQYF.

The rearrangement joins TRBV7-8 to TRBJ2-7; D unclear. From germline, CDR1 is SGHVS and CDR2 FQNEAQ. This CDR3 is 15 amino acids long. The germline V and J ends were trimmed by 5 bases and 0 bases, with 14 bases remaining between them. CDR3 residues: CASSRRDPGSYEQYF. CDR3 nucleotide sequence: TGTGCCAGCAGCCGAAGAGACCCCGGCTCCTACGAGCAGTACTTC.

This clone appeared a single time. The chain employs TRBV9 and TRBJ2-5, with a possible D match to TRBD2 (5 bases). CDR3 size: 15 residues. The V end was cut by 4 bases, the J end by 0 bases, with 13 bases between. From germline, CDR1 is SGDLS and CDR2 YYNGEE. CDR3 protein: CASSPYSGNQETQYF. CDR3 nucleotide sequence: TGTGCCAGCAGCCCTTACTCCGGGAACCAAGAGACCCAGTACTTC.

This chain links TRBV6-1 with TRBJ1-2; D is possibly TRBD1 (6 bases). CDR3 length: 13 residues. The ends were cut back, 5 bases at V and 6 bases at J, with 13 bases in the middle. Germline lookup yields CDR1 MNHNS and CDR2 SASEGT. The chain's CDR3 is CASSSWDIDGYTF. The CDR3 nucleotides are TGTGCCAGCAGTTCCTGGGACATCGATGGCTACACCTTC.

This sequence joins TRBV27 and TRBJ2-1; 9 nucleotides line up with TRBD2. The ends lost 6 bases at V and 8 bases at J; junction bases unmatched: 11. The CDR3 length is 15 residues. The germline gives CDR1 MNHEY, CDR2 SMNVEV (reference sequence). As DNA, the CDR3 is TGTGCCAGCAGCCCCCTACCGGGACTAGCTTATGAGCAGTTCTTC. It is translated as CASSPLPGLAYEQFF.

The CDR3 reads CASSFGRGTYEQYF. The CDR3 DNA reads TGTGCCAGCAGCTTCGGTAGGGGTACGTACGAGCAGTACTTC. The chain is built from TRBV5-6 and TRBJ2-7; D perhaps matches TRBD1 (5 bases). CDR1 is SGHDT and CDR2 is YYEEEE in the germline V gene. The CDR3 contains 14 residues. V gave up 2 bases and J gave up 4 bases, with 13 bases separating them.

The chain employs TRBV19 and TRBJ2-7; the D gene is possibly TRBD1 (6 bases). In germline, CDR1 is LNHDA, CDR2 SQIVND (reference sequence). The CDR3 spans 16 residues. V was pared by 3 bases and J by 2 bases, with 17 bases between. In DNA form, the CDR3 reads TGTGCCAGTAGTATTATCCCTCGGCAGGGGCCCTACGAGCAGTACTTC. Its translation is CASSIIPRQGPYEQYF.

The V and J genes are TRBV29-1 and TRBJ1-2; D is undetermined. Germline V gene sequence: CDR1 SQVTM, CDR2 ANQGSEA. The CDR3 runs to 17 residues. V was clipped by 0 bases and J by 9 bases, with 26 bases between them. The DNA of the CDR3 is TGCAGCGTTGAAGATCCGGGTCCTAGGCATCGGGGAGGATGCTACACCTTC. Translated, it gives CSVEDPGPRHRGGCYTF. The full variable domain, in which reference TRBV29-1 and TRBJ1-2 provide the parts outside the CDR3, is SAVISQKPSRDICQRGTSLTIQCQVDSQVTMMFWYRQQPGQSLTLIATANQGSEATYESGFVIDKFPISRPNLTFSTLTVSNMSPEDSSIYLCSVEDPGPRHRGGCYTFGSGTRLTVV.

The table lists this clone with a count of one. V and J are TRBV11-1 and TRBJ1-1; D is ambiguous. CDR1 and CDR2 (germline): SGHAT, FQDESV (reference sequence). The CDR3 spans 12 residues. V shed 5 bases and J shed 0 bases, with 4 bases lying between them. The CDR3 region is CASSPVNTEAFF. The DNA of the CDR3 is TGTGCCAGCAGCCCAGTGAACACTGAAGCTTTCTTT.

The J gene is TRBJ1-1, the V gene TRBV7-6; maybe TRBD1 (5 bases). Germline loops: CDR1 SGHVS, CDR2 FNYEAQ. The length of the CDR3 is 14 residues. Between the trimmed V and J ends, which lost 5 bases and 3 bases, there was a span of 13 bases. The CDR3 DNA reads TGTGCCAGCAGCCCCAGACGAGGGGACACTGAAGCTTTCTTT. This gives the protein CASSPRRGDTEAFF.

The CDR3 here is CASSKDPTGNQPQHF. CDR3 DNA: TGTGCCAGCAGTAAGGACCCAACGGGTAATCAGCCCCAGCATTTT. The chain uses TRBV27 and TRBJ1-5, with D unclear. Looked up from germline, CDR1 is MNHEY and CDR2 is SMNVEV (reference sequence). The ends were cut back, 5 bases at V and 4 bases at J, with 15 bases in the middle. The CDR3 runs 15 residues.

V is TRBV28 and J is TRBJ1-4; D not resolved. Trimming shortened V by 2 bases and J by 5 bases, and 9 bases separated the two germline ends. Germline-derived CDR1 and CDR2 are MDHEN and SYDVKM. The CDR3 is 14 amino acids. CDR3 sequence (DNA): TGTGCCAGCAGTTTAACGGCAAGGAATGAAAAACTGTTTTTT. This encodes CASSLTARNEKLFF.